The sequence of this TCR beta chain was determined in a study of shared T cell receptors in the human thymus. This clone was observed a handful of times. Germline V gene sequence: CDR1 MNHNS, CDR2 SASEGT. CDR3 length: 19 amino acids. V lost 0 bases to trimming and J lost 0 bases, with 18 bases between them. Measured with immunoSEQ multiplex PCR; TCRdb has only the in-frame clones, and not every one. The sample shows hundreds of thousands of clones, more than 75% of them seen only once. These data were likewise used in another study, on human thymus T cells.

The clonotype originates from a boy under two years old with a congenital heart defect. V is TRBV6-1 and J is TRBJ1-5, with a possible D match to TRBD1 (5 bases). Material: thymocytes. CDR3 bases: TGTGCCAGCAGTGAAGCGGGGGGGGACGGGGGTGTTAGCAATCAGCCCCAGCATTTT. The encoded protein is CASSEAGGDGGVSNQPQHF.